What follows are 28 T cell receptor beta chains derived from one specimen sequenced in a study of spatial heterogeneity in lung cancer (dated by TCRdb to the late 2010s). What the research found in general, with its limitations: The tumor nonsynonymous mutation count correlated with the number of expanded alpha and beta TCRs within the tumor.

Libraries were made using 5' RACE. TCRdb names NextSeq 500 as the instrument used. TCRdb applied fastp at Q25 and MiXCR to the public reads, then kept only in-frame beta chains. Every CDR3 protein is listed once, alongside the most common genes and DNA of its rows. The sample table lists about 18,000 distinct CDR3 sequences, 8.5% to 10% of them with a count of one. The ten largest clones take up roughly 21% of the sample. The antigens these receptors bind are not known. This specimen's time point label, interpreted: sample taken at primary tumor resection. The starting material was lung tumor tissue, obtained at surgery. Receptors originate from a female donor with early-stage non-small cell lung cancer.

This clonotype was picked up many times. This beta chain turned up in a library designed for alpha chains; as an off-target read, its abundance says little. The chain is built from TRBV20-1 and TRBJ1-1; 10 bases are shared with TRBD1. The CDR3 has 16 residues. V was clipped by 0 bases and J by 5 bases; unmatched bases: 9. Germline CDR1 and CDR2: DFQATT and SNEGSKA (reference sequence). The CDR3 region is CSARDPATGGMTEAFF. CDR3 nucleotide sequence: TGCAGTGCTAGAGACCCTGCGACAGGGGGCATGACTGAAGCTTTCTTT.

This clonotype was counted between two and nine times. The library was prepared for alpha chains; this beta chain is a stray read, so its frequency means little. J is TRBJ1-2 and V is TRBV7-9; a possible D gene is TRBD1 (6 bases). CDR1 is SEHNR, CDR2 FQNEAQ, per germline (reference sequence). The CDR3 has 15 amino acids. Trimming removed 5 bases at V and 0 bases at J, with 13 bases between. The CDR3 is CASSAWDIANYGYTF. For the CDR3, the DNA is TGTGCCAGCAGCGCCTGGGACATAGCTAACTATGGCTACACCTTC.

As concerns this clonotype: This beta chain came through as a stray read in a library set up for alpha chains, and its size says little. The J gene is TRBJ1-5, the V gene TRBV5-6; 9 nucleotides line up with TRBD1. Germline V gives CDR1 SGHDT, CDR2 YYEEEE. V was pared by 3 bases and J by 5 bases, with 3 bases of the junction left unmatched. The CDR3 sequence is 14 residues long. CDR3 sequence reads: CASSYRDRDQPQHF. The CDR3, as DNA: TGTGCCAGCAGCTACCGGGACAGGGATCAGCCCCAGCATTTT.

This clonotype was observed at least ten times. Because this beta chain is a stray read in a library intended to capture alpha chains, its abundance should not be given much weight. The chain combines TRBV5-6 with TRBJ1-2; the D gene is possibly TRBD1 (5 bases). Germline loops: CDR1 SGHDT, CDR2 YYEEEE. Between the trimmed V and J ends, which lost 4 bases and 4 bases, there was a span of 17 bases. This CDR3 has 15 residues. This CDR3 is CASSPETRGLYGYTF. The CDR3 DNA reads TGTGCCAGCAGCCCGGAAACAAGGGGCCTCTATGGCTACACCTTC.

This clonotype has ten or more counts. Found in a library prepared for alpha chains, this beta chain is an off-target read, and its abundance has little meaning. The V gene is TRBV18, the J gene TRBJ2-7, with 9 nucleotides matching TRBD1. V was pared by 3 bases and J by 2 bases, with 2 bases of the junction left unmatched. This CDR3 has 14 residues. Germline CDR1 and CDR2: KGHSH and LQKENI. CDR3 sequence reads: CASSPGQGPYEQYF. Here the CDR3 DNA reads TGTGCCAGCTCACCCGGACAGGGGCCCTACGAGCAGTACTTC. Supplemented by reference TRBV18 and TRBJ2-7, the full variable domain reads NAGVMQNPRHLVRRRGQEARLRCSPMKGHSHVYWYRQLPEEGLKFMVYLQKENIIDESGMPKERFSAEFPKEGPSILRIQQVVRGDSAAYFCASSPGQGPYEQYFGPGTRLTVT.

A note on this clonotype: A read error is possible here, since a much larger clone lies one base away. Since no conserved phenylalanine or tryptophan closes the CDR3, a read error is the likely cause. The library was prepared for alpha chains; this beta chain is a stray read, so its frequency means little. The chain combines TRBV6-1 with TRBJ1-2; 7 bases match TRBD1. Germline CDR1 reads MNHNS; CDR2 reads SASEGT. This CDR3 has 13 amino acids. After removal of 6 bases from V and 8 bases from J, the junction contained 9 bases not matched to a gene. CDR3 DNA: TGTGCCAGCAGCCCCGACAGGGCAGGGGGCTACACCTCC. Amino acid sequence: CASSPDRAGGYTS.

Comments on this clonotype: The library was prepared for alpha chains; this beta chain is a stray read, so its frequency means little. V usage is TRBV6-2 or TRBV6-3 and J usage is TRBJ2-2; the D gene is possibly TRBD2 (6 bases). The CDR3 is 15 amino acids. Germline V CDR1 and CDR2: MNHEY, SVGEGT. The germline V and J ends were trimmed by 7 bases and 4 bases, with 16 bases remaining between them. CDR3 sequence reads: CASNTGTLSTGELFF. The CDR3, as DNA: TGTGCCAGCAATACCGGGACTCTATCCACCGGGGAGCTGTTTTTT.

This clonotype was picked up a small number of times. Because this beta chain is a stray read in a library intended to capture alpha chains, its abundance should not be given much weight. DNA for the CDR3: TGTGCCAGCAGTTCCTCGGATGCGGGGGACTATGGCTACACCTTC. Translated: CASSSSDAGDYGYTF. V usage is TRBV27 and J usage is TRBJ1-2, with D possibly matching TRBD1 (5 bases). The CDR3 totals 15 residues. CDR1 and CDR2 (germline): MNHEY, SMNVEV (reference sequence). Trimming removed 4 bases at V and 3 bases at J, with 15 bases between.

This clonotype occurred many times. With the library built for alpha chains, this beta chain is off target and its frequency is not meaningful. V gene TRBV15 combines with J gene TRBJ1-5; no firm D call. CDR1 is LNHNV, CDR2 YYDKDF, per germline (reference sequence). The CDR3 is 15 residues long. Trimming left V 1 base short and J 7 bases short, with 14 bases between. The CDR3 spells CATSRVSGTGQPQHF. The CDR3 DNA follows: TGTGCCACCAGCAGAGTGTCTGGAACGGGGCAGCCCCAGCATTTT.

By its share, this clonotype is medium-sized. A library made for alpha chains picked up this beta chain off target, so its size means little. V usage is TRBV3-1 and J usage is TRBJ1-2, with 7 nucleotides matching TRBD1. Germline-derived CDR1 and CDR2 are LGHDT and YNNKEL (reference sequence). The CDR3 loop spans 15 amino acids. The trim removed 5 bases at V and 5 bases at J, leaving 11 bases unmatched. The CDR3 DNA follows: TGTGCCAGCAGCTTCGGACAGGCTCTGCTTTATGGCTACACCTTC. Translation gives CASSFGQALLYGYTF.

This clonotype has only one observation. The library was designed around alpha chains, so this beta chain is a stray read whose abundance carries little weight. The chain uses TRBV12-3 or TRBV12-4 and TRBJ1-2, with D unresolved. The CDR3 is made up of 15 amino acids. V lost 3 bases, J lost 8 bases, and 19 bases lay in between. The CDR3 DNA sequence: TGTGCCAGCAGTTTCTCTCGATCACTGATGGGCGGCTACACCTTC. It encodes CASSFSRSLMGGYTF.

A word on this clonotype: This beta chain appears as a stray read in a library generated for alpha chains; its size is not informative. V usage is TRBV2 and J usage is TRBJ1-2; D is undetermined. This CDR3 has 14 amino acids. Trimming removed 4 bases from V and 8 bases from J, with 17 bases in between. The germline gives CDR1 SNHLY, CDR2 FYNNEI. The CDR3 reads CASSVQRSAGGYTF. CDR3 bases: TGTGCCAGCAGTGTCCAGCGTTCCGCCGGGGGCTACACCTTC. Using reference TRBV2 and TRBJ1-2 for the parts outside the CDR3, the full variable domain is EPEVTQTPSHQVTQMGQEVILRCVPISNHLYFYWYRQILGQKVEFLVSFYNNEISEKSEIFDDQFSVERPDGSNFTLKIRSTKLEDSAMYFCASSVQRSAGGYTFGSGTRLTVV.

This clonotype is medium-sized by share. A library made for alpha chains picked up this beta chain off target, so its size means little. The rearrangement joins TRBV28 to TRBJ2-7, with 9 positions matching TRBD2. Trimming took 6 bases from V and 3 from J; bases not matched to a gene: 9. Germline lookup yields CDR1 MDHEN and CDR2 SYDVKM. The CDR3 loop spans 15 amino acids. CDR3 in DNA: TGTGCCAGCAGAACCCTAGCGGGGAAAGGCTACGAGCAGTACTTC. Translated: CASRTLAGKGYEQYF.

Points on this clonotype: The size of this beta chain means little, since it is a stray read in a library made for alpha chains. The chain carries TRBV20-1 and TRBJ2-2, with 7 bases matching TRBD1. The CDR3 runs to 14 residues. The germline gives CDR1 DFQATT, CDR2 SNEGSKA (reference sequence). V shed 1 base, J shed 7 bases, and the junction held 6 bases outside the gene matches. The CDR3 protein is CSARVRTGDGELFF. CDR3 in DNA: TGCAGTGCTAGAGTAAGGACAGGTGACGGGGAGCTGTTTTTT.

In its sample, this clonotype was seen many times. The library was prepared for alpha chains; this beta chain is a stray read, so its frequency means little. The rearrangement uses TRBV27 and TRBJ2-7, with D perhaps TRBD1 (7 bases). This CDR3 contains 13 residues. In germline, CDR1 is MNHEY, CDR2 SMNVEV (reference sequence). The V and J ends lost 3 bases and 4 bases respectively, with 10 bases between them. CDR3 nucleotides: TGTGCCAGCAGTTTCAGGGGGGATTACGAGCAGTACTTC. This sequence encodes CASSFRGDYEQYF.

This clonotype showed up just a few times. This beta chain appears as a stray read in a library generated for alpha chains; its size is not informative. This rearrangement joins TRBV11-2 to TRBJ2-3, with a tentative D call TRBD2 (5 bases). The CDR3 runs 15 residues. In germline, CDR1 is SGHAT, CDR2 FQNNGV. Trimming left V 4 bases short and J 2 bases short, with 13 bases between. Here the CDR3 reads CASSSGPRDTDTQYF. The CDR3, as DNA: TGTGCCAGCAGCTCAGGACCACGGGACACAGATACGCAGTATTTT. The full variable domain, completed using reference TRBV11-2 and TRBJ2-3, is EAGVAQSPRYKIIEKRQSVAFWCNPISGHATLYWYQQILGQGPKLLIQFQNNGVVDDSQLPKDRFSAERLKGVDSTLKIQPAKLEDSAVYLCASSSGPRDTDTQYFGPGTRLTVL.

At least ten counts were recorded for this clonotype. This beta chain turned up in a library designed for alpha chains; as an off-target read, its abundance says little. This chain links TRBV7-8 with TRBJ2-3; D might be TRBD2 (5 bases). The CDR3 extends over 16 amino acids. V was cut by 3 bases and J by 0 bases, with 13 bases left in between. CDR1 is SGHVS, CDR2 FQNEAQ, per germline. The CDR3 DNA reads TGTGCCAGCAGCTTCAGGCGCCGGACTAGCACAGATACGCAGTATTTT. Amino acids: CASSFRRRTSTDTQYF.

This clonotype ranks as medium-sized (0.01 to 0.1%). The size of this beta chain means little, since it is a stray read in a library made for alpha chains. The chain has TRBV7-2 and TRBJ1-5, with TRBD1 as a possible D gene (6 bases). V lost 0 bases, J lost 4 bases, and 13 bases lay in between. CDR3 length: 16 amino acids. The germline V gene has CDR1 SGHTA and CDR2 FQGNSA. CDR3 in amino acids: CASSLALRTDNQPQHF. The CDR3 bases are TGTGCCAGCAGCTTAGCTCTCCGGACAGATAATCAGCCCCAGCATTTT.

This clonotype showed up many times. Being off target in a library aimed at alpha chains, this beta chain has a size of little meaning. The rearrangement links TRBV5-6 to TRBJ2-1; tentatively, D is TRBD1 or TRBD2 (5 bases each). Trimming took 6 bases from V and 7 from J, leaving 14 bases between them. The length of the CDR3 is 13 residues. The germline V gene encodes CDR1 SGHDT and CDR2 YYEEEE. The CDR3 spells CASIPGRGNEQFF. The CDR3 DNA sequence: TGTGCCAGCATACCGGGACGTGGGAATGAGCAGTTCTTC. The variable domain in full, completed from reference TRBV5-6 and TRBJ2-1, reads DAGVTQSPTHLIKTRGQQVTLRCSPKSGHDTVSWYQQALGQGPQFIFQYYEEEERQRGNFPDRFSGHQFPNYSSELNVNALLLGDSALYLCASIPGRGNEQFFGPGTRLTVL.

Only a few counts were recorded for this clonotype. For a library built for alpha chains, this beta chain is a stray read; little rests on its size. The chain combines TRBV24-1 with TRBJ2-3; TRBD2 matches at 10 bases. The CDR3 covers 15 residues. J gave up 3 bases and V 3 bases, and 2 bases lay outside the gene matches. Per the germline V gene, CDR1 is KGHDR and CDR2 is SFDVKD. CDR3 coding DNA: TGTGCCACCAGTGATGCTAGCGGGGGTACAGATACGCAGTATTTT. Translated: CATSDASGGTDTQYF.

The table lists this clonotype with many counts. The library was designed around alpha chains, so this beta chain is a stray read whose abundance carries little weight. V and J are TRBV13 and TRBJ2-1; 15 bases line up with TRBD2. The CDR3 totals 19 residues. Germline-derived CDR1 and CDR2 are PRHDT and FYEKMQ (reference sequence). Losses at the gene ends were 5 bases for V and 0 bases for J; bases not matched to a gene: 8. CDR3 residues: CASSQGLAGGPSSYNEQFF. DNA for the CDR3: TGTGCCAGCAGCCAGGGACTAGCGGGGGGCCCGAGCTCCTACAATGAGCAGTTCTTC.

This clonotype is termed medium-sized. This beta chain is an unintended read in a library built for alpha chains; its size means little. The chain recombines TRBV7-9 with TRBJ1-6; 10 bases match TRBD1. This CDR3 is 15 amino acids long. Germline V gene data show CDR1 as SEHNR and CDR2 as FQNEAQ (reference sequence). V lost 5 bases to trimming and J lost 11 bases; unmatched junction nucleotides: 9. The CDR3: CASSPTGTGVPPLHF. In DNA form, the CDR3 reads TGTGCCAGCAGCCCCACCGGGACAGGGGTCCCACCCCTCCACTTT.

Concerning this clonotype: The size of this beta chain means little, since it is a stray read in a library made for alpha chains. The V and J genes are TRBV3-1 and TRBJ1-4; no clear D gene. The V and J ends lost 4 bases and 4 bases respectively, with 7 bases between them. Germline CDR1 reads LGHDT; CDR2 reads YNNKEL (reference sequence). CDR3 length: 13 residues. The CDR3 nucleotides are TGTGCCAGCAGCCCACAGCTTAATGAAAAACTGTTTTTT. Protein: CASSPQLNEKLFF.

This clonotype was seen repeatedly, ten times or more. The library was built for alpha chains, so this beta chain is an off-target read and its size means little. The rearrangement uses TRBV6-5 and TRBJ1-2, with TRBD1 as a possible D gene (6 bases). Trimming pared 2 bases from V and 2 bases from J, leaving 9 bases between. This CDR3 spans 14 amino acids. Germline-derived CDR1 and CDR2 are MNHEY and SVGAGI. DNA of the CDR3: TGTGCCAGCAGTTACGGGACAAACAACTATGGCTACACCTTC. This encodes CASSYGTNNYGYTF.

With respect to this clonotype: Being off target in a library aimed at alpha chains, this beta chain has a size of little meaning. V gene TRBV7-2 combines with J gene TRBJ1-1; 7 bases map to TRBD1. Germline V CDR1 and CDR2: SGHTA, FQGNSA. V lost 0 bases, J lost 5 bases, and 3 bases stayed unmatched. This CDR3 has 14 amino acids. The CDR3, as DNA: TGTGCCAGCAGCTTAGCTCAGGGGGGGACTGAAGCTTTCTTT. It codes for CASSLAQGGTEAFF.

The sample holds many counts of this clonotype. This beta chain slipped into a library made for alpha chains as a stray read, so its size is not meaningful. The chain employs TRBV4-3 and TRBJ2-3; 10 nucleotides agree with TRBD2. The CDR3 has 16 amino acids. The germline V gene encodes CDR1 LGHNA and CDR2 YSLEER. Trimming removed 4 bases from V and 3 bases from J; junction bases left unmatched: 7. The CDR3 nucleotides are TGCGCCAGCAGCCTTGAAGCGGGGGGGCATACAGATACGCAGTATTTT. As protein: CASSLEAGGHTDTQYF.

As regards this clonotype: Within a library made for alpha chains, this beta chain is off target, and its count is uninformative. The chain links TRBV12-5 to TRBJ1-1; the D is unclear. Germline assignment: CDR1 LGHNT and CDR2 FRNRAP. This CDR3 contains 15 residues. V was clipped by 3 bases and J by 0 bases, with 11 bases between them. CDR3 loop: CASGFDAGLNTEAFF. CDR3 in DNA: TGTGCTAGTGGTTTCGACGCTGGGTTGAACACTGAAGCTTTCTTT.

There are many counts of this clonotype. Within a library made for alpha chains, this beta chain is off target, and its count is uninformative. V and J are TRBV27 and TRBJ2-5, with unresolved D. The CDR3 has 14 amino acids. Germline loops: CDR1 MNHEY, CDR2 SMNVEV (reference sequence). V lost 0 bases and J 1 base, leaving 6 bases between the germline ends. The CDR3 sequence is CASSLSCIQETQYF. Written as DNA, the CDR3 is TGTGCCAGCAGTTTATCTTGCATCCAAGAGACCCAGTACTTC.